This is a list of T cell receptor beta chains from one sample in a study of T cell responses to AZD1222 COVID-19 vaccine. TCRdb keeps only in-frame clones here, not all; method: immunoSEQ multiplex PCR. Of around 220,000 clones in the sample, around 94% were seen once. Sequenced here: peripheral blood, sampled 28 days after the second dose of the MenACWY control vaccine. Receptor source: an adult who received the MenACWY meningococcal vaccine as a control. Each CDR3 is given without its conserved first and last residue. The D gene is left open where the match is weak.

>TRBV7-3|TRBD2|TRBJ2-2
ASSLRLAGNTGELF
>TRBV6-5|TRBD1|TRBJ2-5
ASSYAGTGRETQY
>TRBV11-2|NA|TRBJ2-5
ASSNLGQETQY
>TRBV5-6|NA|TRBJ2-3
ASRPNPTDTQY
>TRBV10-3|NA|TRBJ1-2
AISESATKNGYT
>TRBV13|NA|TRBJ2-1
ASKRVGHNEQF
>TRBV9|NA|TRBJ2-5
ASSVAPDSALRETQY
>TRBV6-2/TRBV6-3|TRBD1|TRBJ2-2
ASSSTGGSTGELF
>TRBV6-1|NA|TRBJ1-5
ASSERAGALEPQH
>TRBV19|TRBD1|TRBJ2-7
ASSIRVGGADEQY
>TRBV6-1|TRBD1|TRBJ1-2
ASSASMDRGVMYGYT
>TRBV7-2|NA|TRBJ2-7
ASSLVFSGGPYEQY
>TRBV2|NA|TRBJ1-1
ASRPGGHTEAF
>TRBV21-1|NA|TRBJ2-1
ASSKAGTGATYNEQF
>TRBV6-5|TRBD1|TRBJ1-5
ASKGQSNQPQH